These 5 T cell receptor beta chains came from one sample sequenced in a study of Graves' ophthalmopathy and Graves' hyperthyroidism. Amplification of TCR beta CDR3 regions used RNA transcripts. Scientists carried out first-round RT-PCR using HTBI primers and then a second-round multiplex PCR. TCRdb passed the multiplex PCR reads through MiXCR, listing each CDR3 protein once. The sample comprises around 1,200,000 distinct CDR3 sequences, about 38% of which are singletons, and over 8.5% rests with the top ten. The sample was peripheral blood or thyroid tissue (not recorded which). These receptors were taken from an adult man with Graves' hyperthyroidism.

The gene calls are TRBV14 and TRBJ2-7; perhaps TRBD2 as D (6 bases). Trimming cost V 5 bases and J 3 bases, with 17 bases left between them. Germline CDR1 SGHDN, CDR2 FVKESK. This CDR3 is 15 amino acids long. CDR3: CASSSGGNFFYEQYF. The CDR3 DNA reads as TGTGCCAGCAGCTCCGGCGGGAACTTCTTCTACGAGCAGTACTTC.

This clonotype was found many times. The chain uses TRBV9 and TRBJ1-1, with D hard to call. With 0 bases removed from V and 0 bases from J, the gap between germline ends came to 15 bases. The CDR3 is 17 amino acids. Per the germline V gene, CDR1 is SGDLS and CDR2 is YYNGEE. The CDR3 loop reads CASSVGGAGMMNTEAFF. CDR3 bases: TGTGCCAGCAGCGTAGGGGGAGCGGGTATGATGAACACTGAAGCTTTCTTT.

This clonotype was seen only once. The chain couples TRBV24-1 to TRBJ2-7; TRBD1 matches at 9 bases. This CDR3 comprises 15 residues. The germline V gene encodes CDR1 KGHDR and CDR2 SFDVKD. Trimming removed 5 bases from V and 6 bases from J; junction bases left unmatched: 10. CDR3 in amino acids: CATSAPRGTGTEQYF. The DNA of the CDR3 is TGTGCCACCAGTGCTCCTAGGGGGACAGGGACCGAGCAGTACTTC.

The chain joins TRBV5-1 to TRBJ1-1; D is unclear. The CDR3 has 11 amino acids. Trimming pared 0 bases from V and 12 bases from J, leaving 9 bases between. Germline V lookup: CDR1 SGHRS, CDR2 YFSETQ. The CDR3 loop is CASSLGDGPFF. The CDR3 nucleotides read TGCGCCAGCAGCTTGGGCGACGGGCCTTTCTTT.

The rearrangement links TRBV12-3 or TRBV12-4 to TRBJ2-5, with 8 bases fitting TRBD2. The CDR3 totals 16 residues. Trimming took 8 bases from V and 0 from J; bases not matched to a gene: 11. In DNA form, the CDR3 reads TGTGCCAGCGTTGTGTCGAGCGGGGGACACCAAGAGACCCAGTACTTC. It specifies CASVVSSGGHQETQYF.